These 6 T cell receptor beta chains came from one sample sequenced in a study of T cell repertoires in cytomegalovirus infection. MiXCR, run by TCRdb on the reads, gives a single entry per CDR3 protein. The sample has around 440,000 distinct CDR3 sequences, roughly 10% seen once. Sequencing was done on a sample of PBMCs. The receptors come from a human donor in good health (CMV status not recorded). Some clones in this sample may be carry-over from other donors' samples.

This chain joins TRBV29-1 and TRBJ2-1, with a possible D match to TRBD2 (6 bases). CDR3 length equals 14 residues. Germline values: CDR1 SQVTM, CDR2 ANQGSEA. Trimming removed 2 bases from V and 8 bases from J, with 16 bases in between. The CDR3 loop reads CSVERGGGRYEQFF. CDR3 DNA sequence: TGCAGCGTTGAAAGGGGTGGGGGGAGGTATGAGCAGTTCTTC.

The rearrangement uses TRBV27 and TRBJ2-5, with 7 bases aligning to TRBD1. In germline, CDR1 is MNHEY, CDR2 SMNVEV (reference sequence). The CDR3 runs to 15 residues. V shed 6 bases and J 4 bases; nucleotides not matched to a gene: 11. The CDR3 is CASSQRQGRSETQYF. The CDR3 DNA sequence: TGTGCCAGCAGCCAACGACAGGGCCGGTCAGAGACCCAGTACTTC.

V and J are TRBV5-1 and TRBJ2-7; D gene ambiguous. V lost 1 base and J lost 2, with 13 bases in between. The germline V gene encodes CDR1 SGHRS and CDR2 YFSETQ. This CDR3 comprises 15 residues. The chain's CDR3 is CASSLSLPVPYEQYF. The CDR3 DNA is TGCGCCAGCAGCTTGTCCTTGCCTGTCCCCTACGAGCAGTACTTC.

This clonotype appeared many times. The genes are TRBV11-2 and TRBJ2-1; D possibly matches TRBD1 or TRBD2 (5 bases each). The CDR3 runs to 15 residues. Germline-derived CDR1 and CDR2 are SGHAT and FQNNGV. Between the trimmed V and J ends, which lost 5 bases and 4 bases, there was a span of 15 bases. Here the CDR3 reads CASSPVSGPYNEQFF. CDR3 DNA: TGTGCCAGCAGCCCCGTGTCGGGACCTTACAATGAGCAGTTCTTC.

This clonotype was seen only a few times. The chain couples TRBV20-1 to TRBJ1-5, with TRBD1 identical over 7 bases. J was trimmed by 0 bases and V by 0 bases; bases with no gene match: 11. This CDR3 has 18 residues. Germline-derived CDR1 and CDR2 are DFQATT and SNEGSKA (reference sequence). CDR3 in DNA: TGCAGTGCTAGAGATCTGGGGCAGGGGGGATATAGCAATCAGCCCCAGCATTTT. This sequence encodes CSARDLGQGGYSNQPQHF.

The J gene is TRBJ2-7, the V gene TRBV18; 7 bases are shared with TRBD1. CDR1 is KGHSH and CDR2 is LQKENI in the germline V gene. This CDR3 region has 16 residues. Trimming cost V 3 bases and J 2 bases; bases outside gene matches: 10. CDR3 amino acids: CASSPKRGQTPYEQYF. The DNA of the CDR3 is TGTGCCAGCTCACCGAAAAGGGGGCAGACTCCCTACGAGCAGTACTTC.